This TCR beta chain comes out of a study of blood T cell repertoires in COVID-19. Study as a whole: Sites across the United States, Italy and Spain contributed samples from acute and convalescent COVID-19.

Clones were read by immunoSEQ multiplex PCR, and TCRdb kept only the in-frame ones, dropping some. The repertoire holds roughly 90,000 clones, with over 75% as singletons. Material for sequencing was peripheral blood. The sequence derives from a woman in her seventies with acute or convalescent COVID-19.

CDR3 loop: CASSRQGENSPLHF. Written as DNA, the CDR3 is TGTGCCAGCAGCCGACAGGGTGAGAATTCACCCCTCCACTTT. The genes are TRBV7-9 and TRBJ1-6, with 7 bases fitting TRBD1. Germline loops: CDR1 SEHNR, CDR2 FQNEAQ (reference sequence). V was pared by 5 bases and J by 7 bases, with 5 bases of the junction left unmatched. The CDR3 has 14 residues.